The T cell receptor (beta chain) under discussion was sequenced for a study of blood T cells in healthy people across ages. Study-level results: In long-lived donors, naive CD4+ cell counts and diversity exceeded those of aged donors.

The germline V and J ends were trimmed by 2 bases and 4 bases, with 26 bases remaining between them. Germline CDR1 GTSNPN, CDR2 SVGIG (reference sequence). The CDR3 length is 18 residues. Comment on this clonotype: The antigen is not known.

It was with a sample-barcoded 5' primer and a J-beta primer mix that a second PCR of roughly 7 to 12 cycles was run. Each cDNA molecule carried a tag from a template-switch adaptor that contained 12 random nucleotides. TCRdb used MiXCR to reprocess the 5' RACE reads, holding one entry per CDR3 protein. The data hold about 780,000 distinct CDR3 sequences, with roughly 24% observed a single time. These data also featured in a second study, about T cells of mothers and their children.

Material: blood. This chain connects TRBV30 to TRBJ1-1; weak D call: TRBD1 (6 bases). This receptor was obtained from a boy between 10 and 17 years old in good health. CDR3 protein: CAWSKHPLRGALGTEAFF. CDR3 DNA sequence: TGTGCCTGGAGTAAACACCCCCTGCGGGGGGCGCTGGGCACTGAAGCTTTCTTT.